The entry that follows covers one T cell receptor beta chain sequence. Its matching antigen is unknown. The sample is drawn from a study of post-analysis software for immune sequencing data. Looking at the study overall: Relapsing-remitting, secondary progressive and progressive-relapsing multiple sclerosis courses were included.

Between the trimmed V and J ends, which lost 6 bases and 5 bases, there was a span of 16 bases. The CDR3 is made up of 14 amino acids. TCR beta cDNA libraries had unique molecular identifiers. When about 1 to 11 million T cells were used, they gave about 540,000 cDNA molecules. TCRdb processed the PCR reads anew with MiXCR; each CDR3 protein has one entry. The sample includes more than 450,000 distinct CDR3 sequences, 44% seen only once; the top ten take over 1.5%. General study findings and limits: People with multiple sclerosis had a significantly lower normalized Chao1 diversity than controls did. By F measure, strong co-clustering occurred among samples prepared in the same batch. Four to six TRBV segments were significantly more frequent in patients than in controls. TRBV5-6, TRBV5-1 and TRBV20-1 were among these segments.

The TCR comes from a girl between 10 and 17 years old with multiple sclerosis. This chain uses TRBV12-3 or TRBV12-4 with TRBJ2-5; TRBD2 is a possible D gene (6 bases). Sequenced input: blood. Here the CDR3 reads CASSGTSAIETQYF. For the CDR3, the DNA is TGTGCCAGCAGCGGGACTTCAGCTATCGAGACCCAGTACTTC.